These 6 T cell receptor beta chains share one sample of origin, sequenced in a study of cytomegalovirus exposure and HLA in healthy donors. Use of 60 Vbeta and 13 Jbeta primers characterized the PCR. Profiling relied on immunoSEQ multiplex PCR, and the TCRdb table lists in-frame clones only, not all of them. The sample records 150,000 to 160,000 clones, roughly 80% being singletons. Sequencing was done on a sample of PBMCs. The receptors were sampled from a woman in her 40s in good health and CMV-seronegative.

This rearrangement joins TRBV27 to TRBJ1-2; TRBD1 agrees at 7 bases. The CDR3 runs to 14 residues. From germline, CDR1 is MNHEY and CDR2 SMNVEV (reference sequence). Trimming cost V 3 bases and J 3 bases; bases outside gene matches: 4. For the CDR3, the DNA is TGTGCCAGCAGTTTTCGACAGGGCCACTATGGCTACACCTTC. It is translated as CASSFRQGHYGYTF.

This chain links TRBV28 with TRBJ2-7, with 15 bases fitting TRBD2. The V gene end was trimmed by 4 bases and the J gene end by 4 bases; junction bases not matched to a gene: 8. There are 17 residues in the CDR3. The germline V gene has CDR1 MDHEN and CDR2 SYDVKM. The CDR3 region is CASSSLGTSGGFYEQYF. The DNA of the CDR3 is TGTGCCAGCAGTTCCCTGGGGACTAGCGGGGGGTTTTACGAGCAGTACTTC.

The CDR3 here is CASTHRDYNSPLHF. The CDR3 bases are TGTGCCAGCACCCACAGGGACTATAATTCACCCCTCCACTTT. This sequence joins TRBV6-5 and TRBJ1-6; D is possibly TRBD1 (6 bases). The V end lost 7 bases, the J end lost 3 bases, and 10 bases lay between the germline ends. CDR1 is MNHEY and CDR2 is SVGAGI in the germline V gene. The CDR3 consists of 14 residues.

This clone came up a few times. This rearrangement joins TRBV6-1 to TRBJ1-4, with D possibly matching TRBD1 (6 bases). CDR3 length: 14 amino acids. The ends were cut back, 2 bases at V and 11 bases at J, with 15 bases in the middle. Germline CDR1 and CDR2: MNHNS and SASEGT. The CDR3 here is CASSEHDQGWKLFF. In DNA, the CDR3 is TGTGCCAGCAGTGAACACGATCAGGGGTGGAAACTGTTTTTT.

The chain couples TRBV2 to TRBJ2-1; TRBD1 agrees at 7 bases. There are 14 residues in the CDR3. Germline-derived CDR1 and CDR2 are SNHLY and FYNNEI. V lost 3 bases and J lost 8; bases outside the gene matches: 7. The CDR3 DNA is TGTGCCAGCAGTGACCGTACAGGGGTCCATGAGCAGTTCTTC. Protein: CASSDRTGVHEQFF.

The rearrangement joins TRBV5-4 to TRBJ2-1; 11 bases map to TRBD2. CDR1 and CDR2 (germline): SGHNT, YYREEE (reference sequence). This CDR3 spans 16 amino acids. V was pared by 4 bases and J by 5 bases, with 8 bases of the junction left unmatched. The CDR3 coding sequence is TGTGCCAGCAGCGGGAAGGGGGGACTAGCGGACAATGAGCAGTTCTTC. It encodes CASSGKGGLADNEQFF.